The rows below give T cell receptor beta chains drawn from one sample of a study of identifying expanded T cells in peripheral blood. The table came from immunoSEQ multiplex PCR; TCRdb's copy has only in-frame clones and leaves some out. The sample contains about 85,000 clones, 88% of which appear only once. What was sequenced was blood. The source of these receptors is a person aged 18 to 75 in good health. Both conserved end residues are part of each CDR3. A D gene is named only where the DNA matches it firmly. Expanded clones get a size class; other rows say once, few or many, or leave the size out.

size: -
D: TRBD1
V: TRBV19
J: TRBJ2-7
DNA: TGTGCCAGTAGTATGATGTTGGGTGGACAGGGGTACGAGCAGTACTTC
CDR3: CASSMMLGGQGYEQYF

size: -
D: -
V: TRBV19
J: TRBJ1-5
DNA: TGTGCCAGTACCGGGACACAGGTCGGGCCCCAGCATTTT
CDR3: CASTGTQVGPQHF

size: once
D: -
V: TRBV27
J: TRBJ2-6
DNA: TGTGCCAGCAGCCCGTCTGGGGCCAACGTCCTGACTTTC
CDR3: CASSPSGANVLTF

size: -
D: -
V: TRBV29-1
J: TRBJ2-5
DNA: TGCAGCTCCGGATCGGCCCCGGGACAAGGGGGAGAGACCCAGTACTTC
CDR3: CSSGSAPGQGGETQYF

size: -
D: TRBD2
V: TRBV4-2
J: TRBJ2-1
DNA: TGTGCCAGCAGCCAAGACCCCGGTCTAGCGGGGGACAATGAGCAGTTCTTC
CDR3: CASSQDPGLAGDNEQFF

size: -
D: -
V: TRBV2
J: TRBJ1-3
DNA: TGTGCCAGCAAGGCCTCTGGAAACACCATATATTTT
CDR3: CASKASGNTIYF

size: few
D: -
V: TRBV6-5
J: TRBJ1-5
DNA: TGTGCCAGCAGCCCGAACCTTAATCAGCCCCAGCATTTT
CDR3: CASSPNLNQPQHF

size: -
D: TRBD1
V: TRBV28
J: TRBJ1-1
DNA: TGTGCCACCACAGGGGGCTTTACTGAAGCTTTCTTT
CDR3: CATTGGFTEAFF

size: -
D: -
V: TRBV4-1
J: TRBJ2-5
DNA: TGCGCCAGCAGCTCAATAGCGAACCTCGGGGCAGAGACCCAGTACTTC
CDR3: CASSSIANLGAETQYF

size: -
D: TRBD2
V: TRBV5-1
J: TRBJ2-3
DNA: TGCGCCAGCAGCTTGACAGTTGGCTGGACTAGCGGTACAGATACGCAGTATTTT
CDR3: CASSLTVGWTSGTDTQYF

size: -
D: TRBD2
V: TRBV6-6
J: TRBJ2-1
DNA: TGTGCCAGCAGAGTAGCGGGAAATGAGCAGTTCTTC
CDR3: CASRVAGNEQFF

size: -
D: TRBD2
V: TRBV6-5
J: TRBJ2-5
DNA: TGTGCCAGCAGCCAGTTCTCCGGGACTATGCAGACCCAGTACTTC
CDR3: CASSQFSGTMQTQYF

size: -
D: TRBD2
V: TRBV6-5
J: TRBJ2-1
DNA: TGTGCCAGCAGTTACTCGCTGGGACTAGGGATAAATGAGCAGTTCTTC
CDR3: CASSYSLGLGINEQFF

size: -
D: TRBD1
V: TRBV6-5
J: TRBJ1-6
DNA: TGTGCCAGCAGTTCCGGACAGGCCAGGGATTCACCCCTCCACTTT
CDR3: CASSSGQARDSPLHF

size: -
D: -
V: TRBV19
J: TRBJ2-1
DNA: TGTGCCAGTAGTATAGGACCTGGAGGGGGGGGTTATAACAATGAGCAGTTCTTC
CDR3: CASSIGPGGGGYNNEQFF

size: -
D: -
V: TRBV9
J: TRBJ1-1
DNA: TGTGCCAGCAGCCTTACAGTGAACACTGAAGCTTTCTTT
CDR3: CASSLTVNTEAFF

size: -
D: -
V: TRBV7-6
J: TRBJ1-3
DNA: TGTGCCAGCTCTCTGGGTGTCGGTACTGGAAACACCATATATTTT
CDR3: CASSLGVGTGNTIYF

size: -
D: -
V: TRBV5-4
J: TRBJ1-4
DNA: TGTGCCAGCAGCTTGGATCGGGTCGGTGAAAAACTGTTTTTT
CDR3: CASSLDRVGEKLFF

size: -
D: -
V: TRBV5-6
J: TRBJ2-1
DNA: TGTGCCAGCAGCCCGGGAGCGAACAATGAGCAGTTCTTC
CDR3: CASSPGANNEQFF

size: -
D: TRBD1
V: TRBV18
J: TRBJ1-3
DNA: TGTGCCAGCTCGCGGACAGGTTACTCTGGAAACACCATATATTTT
CDR3: CASSRTGYSGNTIYF

size: -
D: TRBD1
V: TRBV7-9
J: TRBJ2-7
DNA: TGTGCCAGCAGCTCACAGGGGATCTCCTACGAGCAGTACTTC
CDR3: CASSSQGISYEQYF

size: -
D: -
V: TRBV2
J: TRBJ2-7
DNA: TGTGCCAGCACCGTTAACCCGGGACCCTACGAGCAGTACTTC
CDR3: CASTVNPGPYEQYF

size: once
D: -
V: TRBV11-3
J: TRBJ2-3
DNA: TGTGCCAGCAGCTTAGGAGGCACAGATACGCAGTATTTT
CDR3: CASSLGGTDTQYF

size: -
D: -
V: TRBV30
J: TRBJ1-2
DNA: TGTGCCTGGAGCTCAGGGAGCTATGGCTACACCTTC
CDR3: CAWSSGSYGYTF

size: -
D: -
V: TRBV6-1
J: TRBJ2-1
DNA: TGTGCCAGCACCCGGCAGGGGAACAATGAGCAGTTCTTC
CDR3: CASTRQGNNEQFF

size: -
D: -
V: TRBV28
J: TRBJ2-3
DNA: TGTGCCAGCAGTTTCCGGTGGGGGGGGCGCACAGATACGCAGTATTTT
CDR3: CASSFRWGGRTDTQYF

size: few
D: -
V: TRBV28
J: TRBJ1-5
DNA: TGTGCCAGCAGTTTAGTAGACAGAAATCAGCCCCAGCATTTT
CDR3: CASSLVDRNQPQHF

size: -
D: -
V: TRBV5-4
J: TRBJ1-3
DNA: TGTGCCAGCAGCAGCGGACCCGTGCAAGCAAACACCATATATTTT
CDR3: CASSSGPVQANTIYF

size: -
D: TRBD2
V: TRBV5-1
J: TRBJ2-7
DNA: TGCGCCAGCAGCTTGGCGGGCGGGGGGCTGACCTACGAGCAGTACTTC
CDR3: CASSLAGGGLTYEQYF

size: -
D: -
V: TRBV7-9
J: TRBJ1-4
DNA: TGTGCCAGCACCACGACCTCAGGGAGTAATGAAAAACTGTTTTTT
CDR3: CASTTTSGSNEKLFF

size: -
D: -
V: TRBV4-3
J: TRBJ2-3
DNA: TGCGCCAGCAGCCAAAACCCCAGGGGCACAGATACGCAGTATTTT
CDR3: CASSQNPRGTDTQYF

size: -
D: -
V: TRBV4-1
J: TRBJ2-5
DNA: TGCGCCAGCAGCCCGGCGGCTCGAGAGACCCAGTACTTC
CDR3: CASSPAARETQYF

size: -
D: -
V: TRBV11-2
J: TRBJ1-2
DNA: TGTGCCAGCAGCTCAGGGTCGGGCTATGGCTACACCTTC
CDR3: CASSSGSGYGYTF

size: -
D: -
V: TRBV5-5
J: TRBJ1-2
DNA: TGTGCCAGCAGCTTGGCTGCAGGGTTGGATAAAGGCTACACCTTC
CDR3: CASSLAAGLDKGYTF

size: -
D: TRBD1
V: TRBV6-6
J: TRBJ1-2
DNA: TGTGCCAGCAGCGGACAGGGCTATGGCTACACCTTC
CDR3: CASSGQGYGYTF

size: once
D: -
V: TRBV27
J: TRBJ1-6
DNA: TGTGCCAGCAGTTTAGGGGCAGTCTATAATTCACCCCTCCACTTT
CDR3: CASSLGAVYNSPLHF

size: -
D: -
V: TRBV6-5
J: TRBJ2-1
DNA: TGTGCCAGCGCGGCGGGGTCTTACAATGAGCAGTTCTTC
CDR3: CASAAGSYNEQFF

size: -
D: -
V: TRBV6-4
J: TRBJ1-4
DNA: TGTGCCAGCAGCGTACATCGGTTGGGATCTAATGAAAAACTGTTTTTT
CDR3: CASSVHRLGSNEKLFF

size: -
D: -
V: TRBV10-3
J: TRBJ1-3
DNA: TGTGCCATCAGTGAGTCTATTGACAGCGTTCCCTCTGGAAACACCATATATTTT
CDR3: CAISESIDSVPSGNTIYF

size: -
D: -
V: TRBV30
J: TRBJ2-5
DNA: TGTGCCTGGAATCGGGGACTGGGAAGGAAGACCCAGTACTTC
CDR3: CAWNRGLGRKTQYF

size: -
D: -
V: TRBV18
J: TRBJ1-1
DNA: TGTGCCAGCTCACCATCTAGGTGGCAGCAGAACACTGAAGCTTTCTTT
CDR3: CASSPSRWQQNTEAFF